The clone carrying this T cell receptor beta chain was recorded at least ten times. This CDR3 has 16 amino acids. After removal of 3 bases from V and 0 bases from J, the junction contained 6 bases not matched to a gene. From germline, CDR1 is MNHNS and CDR2 SASEGT. This record belongs to a study of early T cells in non-severe SARS-CoV-2 infection. The library protocol tagged individual cDNA molecules with unique molecular identifiers. TCRdb redid the calling of the 5' RACE reads with MiXCR, one entry per CDR3 protein. The table lists some 45,000 distinct CDR3 sequences, roughly 4.2% of them singletons, with roughly 3% in the top ten.

The sequenced sample consisted of whole blood. The TCR originated in an adult who was a healthcare worker with PCR-confirmed SARS-CoV-2 infection or an uninfected control (not recorded which). The chain recombines TRBV6-1 with TRBJ2-3; 7 positions match TRBD2. The CDR3 is CASSDALAPSTDTQYF. The CDR3 region has the DNA TGTGCCAGCAGTGATGCACTAGCGCCGAGCACAGATACGCAGTATTTT.